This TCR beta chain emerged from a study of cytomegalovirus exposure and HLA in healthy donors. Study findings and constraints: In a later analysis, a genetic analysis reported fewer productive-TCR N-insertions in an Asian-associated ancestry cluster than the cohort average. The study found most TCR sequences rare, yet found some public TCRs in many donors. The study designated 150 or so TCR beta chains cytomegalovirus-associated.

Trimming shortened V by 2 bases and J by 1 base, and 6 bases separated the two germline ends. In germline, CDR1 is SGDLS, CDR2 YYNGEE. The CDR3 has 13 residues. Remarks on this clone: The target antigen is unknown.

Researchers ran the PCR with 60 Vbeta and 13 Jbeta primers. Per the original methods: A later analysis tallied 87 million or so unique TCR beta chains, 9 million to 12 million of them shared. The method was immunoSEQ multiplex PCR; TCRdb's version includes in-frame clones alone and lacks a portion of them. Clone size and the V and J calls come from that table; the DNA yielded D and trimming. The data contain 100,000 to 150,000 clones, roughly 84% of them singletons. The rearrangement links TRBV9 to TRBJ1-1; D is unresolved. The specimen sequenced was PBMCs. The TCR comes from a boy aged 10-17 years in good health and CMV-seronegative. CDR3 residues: CASSVTANTEAFF. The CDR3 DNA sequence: TGTGCCAGCAGCGTCACAGCGAACACTGAAGCTTTCTTT.